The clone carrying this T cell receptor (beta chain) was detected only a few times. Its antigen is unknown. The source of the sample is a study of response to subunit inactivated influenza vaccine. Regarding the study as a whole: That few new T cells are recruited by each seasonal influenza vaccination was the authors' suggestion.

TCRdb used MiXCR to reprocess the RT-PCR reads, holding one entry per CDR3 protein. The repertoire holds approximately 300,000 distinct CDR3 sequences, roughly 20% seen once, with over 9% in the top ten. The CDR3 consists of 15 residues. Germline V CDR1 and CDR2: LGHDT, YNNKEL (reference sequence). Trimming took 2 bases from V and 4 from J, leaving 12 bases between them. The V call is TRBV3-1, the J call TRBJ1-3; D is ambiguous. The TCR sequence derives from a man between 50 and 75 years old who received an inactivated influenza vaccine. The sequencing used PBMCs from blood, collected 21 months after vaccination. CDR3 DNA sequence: TGTGCCAGCAGCCAAAGTCCCCTTGGGGGAAACACCATATATTTT. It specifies CASSQSPLGGNTIYF.